What follows are 30 T cell receptor beta chains derived from one specimen sequenced in a study of metastatic and nonmetastatic thyroid tumors. MiXCR re-clonotyped the PCR reads for TCRdb. The sample records some 90,000 clones, roughly 8.6% being singletons. Thyroid surgery took place with no prior treatment in any patient. Sample: blood. These receptors were obtained from a female donor with papillary thyroid cancer or a benign thyroid nodule (not recorded which). Some clones in this sample may be carry-over from other donors' samples.

This clone has a count of ten or more. This sequence joins TRBV20-1 and TRBJ2-7; 8 bases match TRBD1. There are 15 residues in the CDR3. The J segment lost 0 bases and the V segment lost 3 bases, leaving 7 bases of the junction unmatched. The germline V gene encodes CDR1 DFQATT and CDR2 SNEGSKA (reference sequence). The CDR3 reads CSARRSGTGSYEQYF. The CDR3 region has the DNA TGCAGTGCTAGGAGGTCCGGGACAGGCTCCTACGAGCAGTACTTC.

This clone has a handful of counts. The chain employs TRBV10-1 and TRBJ1-5; 8 bases agree with TRBD1. Germline values: CDR1 WNHNN, CDR2 SYGVQD (reference sequence). V shed 8 bases, J shed 4 bases, and the junction held 1 base outside the gene matches. This CDR3 comprises 12 residues. The CDR3 is CASGQGNQPQHF. CDR3 DNA sequence: TGCGCCAGCGGACAGGGTAATCAGCCCCAGCATTTT.

This clone has ten or more counts. The chain links TRBV30 to TRBJ2-7; no definite D call. V lost 4 bases to trimming and J lost 4 bases, with 8 bases between them. The CDR3 loop spans 11 amino acids. Germline values: CDR1 GTSNPN, CDR2 SVGIG (reference sequence). The CDR3 DNA is TGTGCCTGGAAGACCGTGTACGAGCAGTACTTC. Protein product: CAWKTVYEQYF.

The table lists this clone with a few counts. J is TRBJ2-3 and V is TRBV9; 7 bases match TRBD2. The trim removed 3 bases at V and 0 bases at J, leaving 7 bases unmatched. CDR3 length equals 16 residues. Per the germline V gene, CDR1 is SGDLS and CDR2 is YYNGEE. CDR3 region: CASSARGDGSTDTQYF. As DNA, the CDR3 is TGTGCCAGCAGCGCCCGGGGGGACGGGAGCACAGATACGCAGTATTTT.

Ten or more counts support this clone. The V call is TRBV6-5, the J call TRBJ1-6; TRBD1 agrees at 7 bases. CDR3 size: 16 residues. Germline lookup yields CDR1 MNHEY and CDR2 SVGAGI. The ends lost 0 bases at V and 10 bases at J; junction bases unmatched: 9. This CDR3 reads CASSYSPGQGDSPLHF. As DNA, the CDR3 is TGTGCCAGCAGTTACTCGCCAGGTCAGGGGGACTCACCCCTCCACTTT.

Many counts were recorded for this clone. The rearrangement uses TRBV6-2 or TRBV6-3 and TRBJ1-1; 9 bases agree with TRBD1. The CDR3 is 12 amino acids. Germline-derived CDR1 and CDR2 are MNHEY and SVGEGT. The V and J ends lost 6 bases and 4 bases, in that order; junction bases with no gene match: 0. CDR3 sequence (DNA): TGTGCCAGCAGACAGGGGGCCACTGAAGCTTTCTTT. Protein product: CASRQGATEAFF.

The sample holds many counts of this clone. This CDR3 reads CASSQSTGQGVYGYTF. DNA of the CDR3: TGCGCCAGCAGCCAATCCACCGGACAGGGGGTTTATGGCTACACCTTC. V usage is TRBV4-1 and J usage is TRBJ1-2; TRBD1 agrees at 10 bases. The CDR3 totals 16 residues. The germline V gene has CDR1 MGHRA and CDR2 YSYEKL. Trimming at V came to 2 bases and at J to 5 bases, leaving 8 bases not matched to a gene.

The chain employs TRBV7-6 and TRBJ2-7; 9 nucleotides line up with TRBD1. V lost 5 bases and J lost 2; bases outside the gene matches: 7. Germline V CDR1 and CDR2: SGHVS, FNYEAQ. The CDR3 length is 15 residues. The CDR3 sequence: CASSDRDRDPYEQYF. DNA of the CDR3: TGTGCCAGCAGCGACCGGGACAGGGACCCCTACGAGCAGTACTTC.

In its sample, this clone was seen many times. This chain joins TRBV7-3 and TRBJ2-7; 8 bases map to TRBD1. Germline V gene sequence: CDR1 SGHTA, CDR2 FQGTGA. The CDR3 has 13 amino acids. J was trimmed by 4 bases and V by 8 bases; bases with no gene match: 7. CDR3 loop: CASGPGGAYEQYF. CDR3 bases: TGTGCCAGCGGGCCAGGGGGCGCGTACGAGCAGTACTTC.

This clone was seen at least ten times. The chain joins TRBV12-3 or TRBV12-4 to TRBJ2-7; perhaps D is TRBD1 or TRBD2 (5 bases each). The CDR3 runs 17 residues. Trimming shortened V by 1 base and J by 2 bases, and 18 bases separated the two germline ends. CDR3 bases: TGTGCCAGCAGTTTAGTATTTTCCCGACAGACTACCTACGAGCAGTACTTC. This gives the protein CASSLVFSRQTTYEQYF.

This clone appeared a few times. One base away lies a much larger clone, so this may be a sequencing read error. The sample carries other DNA sequences with the same CDR3. The CDR3 protein is CSVVRTGGYGYTF. DNA for the CDR3: TGCAGCGTCGTCAGGACAGGGGGATATGGCTACACCTTC. The chain is built from TRBV29-1 and TRBJ1-2, with 10 bases that match TRBD1. V shed 6 bases, J shed 5 bases, and the junction held 6 bases outside the gene matches. The CDR3 consists of 13 residues. CDR1 is SQVTM and CDR2 is ANQGSEA in the germline V gene.

As to this clone: This could be a read error, since a much larger clone is one nucleotide away. The chain links TRBV7-2 to TRBJ1-5, with D perhaps matching TRBD1 (6 bases). The V gene lost 6 bases and the J gene lost 0 bases, with 12 bases spanning the gap. CDR1 is SGHTA and CDR2 is FQGNSA in the germline V gene. The CDR3 extends over 15 amino acids. The CDR3 sequence: CASRLVGGSNQPQHF. CDR3 sequence (DNA): TGTGCCAGCAGATTGGTAGGGGGTAGCAATCAGCCCCAGCATTTT.

The J gene is TRBJ1-2, the V gene TRBV7-3; 10 positions match TRBD1. Germline assignment: CDR1 SGHTA and CDR2 FQGTGA. This CDR3 comprises 17 residues. V lost 3 bases to trimming and J lost 4 bases; unmatched junction nucleotides: 11. CDR3 sequence reads: CASSLGPGTGVSYGYTF. The DNA for the CDR3 is TGTGCCAGCAGCTTGGGACCCGGGACAGGGGTGAGCTATGGCTACACCTTC.

At least ten counts were recorded for this clone. The chain couples TRBV3-1 to TRBJ2-5; D unclear. Germline loops: CDR1 LGHDT, CDR2 YNNKEL (reference sequence). There are 16 residues in the CDR3. Trimming removed 0 bases at V and 0 bases at J, with 11 bases between. The CDR3: CASSQEGAGNQETQYF. CDR3 DNA sequence: TGTGCCAGCAGCCAAGAAGGAGCAGGCAACCAAGAGACCCAGTACTTC.

This chain links TRBV5-1 with TRBJ1-4, with D hard to call. The CDR3 runs to 14 residues. The V gene lost 4 bases and the J gene lost 11 bases, with 18 bases spanning the gap. Looked up from germline, CDR1 is SGHRS and CDR2 is YFSETQ. The CDR3 DNA follows: TGCGCCAGCAGCATCCTCGAGAACGGCGGCAAACTGTTTTTT. Encoded protein: CASSILENGGKLFF.

This clone has at least ten counts. The chain uses TRBV6-1 and TRBJ1-1; weak D call: TRBD1 (5 bases). CDR3 size: 12 residues. Germline V gene lookup returns CDR1 MNHNS and CDR2 SASEGT. The V end was cut by 3 bases, the J end by 10 bases, with 12 bases between. The CDR3 sequence: CASSDRGGRAFF. The CDR3 DNA reads as TGTGCCAGCAGTGATCGGGGGGGTCGAGCTTTCTTT.

This clone came up many times. This chain connects TRBV14 to TRBJ1-4; D unresolved. CDR1 and CDR2 (germline): SGHDN, FVKESK. CDR3 length: 15 residues. V lost 5 bases and J lost 2, with 12 bases in between. The CDR3 DNA reads TGTGCCAGCAGCGAGTCTTTCAGGACTAATGAAAAACTGTTTTTT. Translating gives CASSESFRTNEKLFF.

This clone appeared many times. The chain carries TRBV5-1 and TRBJ2-5; D possibly uses TRBD1 or TRBD2 (5 bases each). The CDR3 runs to 13 residues. Germline-derived CDR1 and CDR2 are SGHRS and YFSETQ. Trimming pared 7 bases from V and 2 bases from J, leaving 12 bases between. The CDR3 bases are TGCGCCAGCGGGGGAAGTGTGCAAGAGACCCAGTACTTC. Encoded protein: CASGGSVQETQYF.

This clone was seen ten or more times. The gene calls are TRBV16 and TRBJ1-2; the D gene is possibly TRBD1 (5 bases). Germline CDR1 and CDR2: KGHSY and FQNENV. The CDR3 loop spans 12 amino acids. V lost 1 base to trimming and J lost 8 bases, with 8 bases between them. The CDR3 region is CASSQFGGGYTF. In DNA, the CDR3 is TGTGCCAGCAGCCAATTTGGGGGAGGCTACACCTTC.

This chain links TRBV5-1 with TRBJ1-2; D not resolved. Germline CDR1 SGHRS, CDR2 YFSETQ. V was pared by 0 bases and J by 4 bases, with 10 bases between. The CDR3 sequence is 14 residues long. The CDR3 bases are TGCGCCAGCAGCTTGGAGTCTGGTGGCTATGGCTACACCTTC. Translated: CASSLESGGYGYTF.

This clone was counted at least ten times. The chain carries TRBV6-1 and TRBJ1-5; the D is unclear. The V gene lost 6 bases and the J gene lost 4 bases, with 13 bases spanning the gap. CDR1 and CDR2 from the germline V gene are MNHNS and SASEGT. The CDR3 has 14 amino acids. CDR3 region: CASSVQDGNQPQHF. CDR3 bases: TGTGCCAGCAGCGTGCAAGATGGGAATCAGCCCCAGCATTTT.

This clone was counted many times. The V and J genes are TRBV19 and TRBJ1-4, with D possibly being TRBD1 (6 bases). Germline assignment: CDR1 LNHDA and CDR2 SQIVND (reference sequence). V was cut by 10 bases and J by 3 bases, with 15 bases left in between. The CDR3 contains 14 residues. CDR3 bases: TGTGCCACCCGAGGGGGGGATGCTAATGAAAAACTGTTTTTT. This gives the protein CATRGGDANEKLFF.

This clone was counted many times. A clone one base away is much larger, so this may be a read error. The same CDR3 is also encoded by other DNA sequences in this sample. The chain is built from TRBV12-3 or TRBV12-4 and TRBJ1-1; possibly TRBD1 for D (6 bases). This CDR3 is 14 amino acids long. The DNA of the CDR3 is TGTGCCAGCAGACGGGACAACTCGAACACTGAAGCCTTCTTT. Translation: CASRRDNSNTEAFF.

This clone was found many times. This rearrangement joins TRBV7-9 to TRBJ1-2; 7 bases match TRBD1. J lost 7 bases, V lost 3 bases, and 11 bases had no gene match. Per the germline V gene, CDR1 is SEHNR and CDR2 is FQNEAQ (reference sequence). The CDR3 runs 15 residues. The CDR3: CASSFGNRGGVGYTF. CDR3 in DNA: TGTGCCAGCAGCTTCGGGAACAGGGGAGGGGTTGGCTACACCTTC.

Ten or more counts support this clone. Other nucleotide sequences in the sample specify the same CDR3. The rearrangement links TRBV6-4 to TRBJ1-1; D gene ambiguous. The CDR3 has 14 amino acids. Germline V gene lookup returns CDR1 MRHNA and CDR2 SNTAGT. The V end lost 3 bases, the J end lost 4 bases, and 12 bases lay between the germline ends. CDR3 sequence (DNA): TGTGCCAGCAGTGATTCGTCGTTGGGCACTGAAGCTTTCTTT. Residues: CASSDSSLGTEAFF.

This clone was observed many times. This chain links TRBV12-5 with TRBJ1-1; the match to TRBD1 covers 7 bases. The CDR3 is 17 amino acids. CDR1 LGHNT and CDR2 FRNRAP come from the germline V gene. V lost 0 bases, J lost 5 bases, and 12 bases stayed unmatched. CDR3 bases: TGTGCTAGTGGTTTGGTACTGACCAGGGGGGGTTTGACTGAAGCTTTCTTT. It encodes CASGLVLTRGGLTEAFF.

This clone was seen ten or more times. The chain is built from TRBV4-1 and TRBJ2-2; D is undetermined. This CDR3 spans 15 amino acids. Germline CDR1 reads MGHRA; CDR2 reads YSYEKL. V was clipped by 2 bases and J by 0 bases, with 7 bases between them. CDR3 in DNA: TGCGCCAGCAGCCAACTGACCACGAACACCGGGGAGCTGTTTTTT. Amino acid sequence: CASSQLTTNTGELFF.

This clone was detected ten times or more. The J gene is TRBJ2-7, the V gene TRBV25-1, with a possible D match to TRBD1 (6 bases). Germline CDR1 reads MGHDK; CDR2 reads SYGVNS. The V gene lost 5 bases and the J gene lost 4 bases, with 9 bases spanning the gap. This CDR3 has 12 amino acids. DNA of the CDR3: TGTGCCAGCAGTATAACAGGGTACGAGCAGTACTTC. The encoded protein is CASSITGYEQYF.

The genes are TRBV7-3 and TRBJ2-3; 8 bases align to TRBD1. The trim removed 4 bases at V and 4 bases at J, leaving 4 bases unmatched. The CDR3 is 14 residues long. Germline V gene lookup returns CDR1 SGHTA and CDR2 FQGTGA. As DNA, the CDR3 is TGTGCCAGCAGCTCGATGACAGGGGCAGATACGCAGTATTTT. The encoded protein is CASSSMTGADTQYF. The full variable domain, rest sourced from reference TRBV7-3 and TRBJ2-3, is GAGVSQTPSNKVTEKGKYVELRCDPISGHTALYWYRQSLGQGPEFLIYFQGTGAADDSGLPNDRFFAVRPEGSVSTLKIQRTERGDSAVYLCASSSMTGADTQYFGPGTRLTVL.

In this sample, this clone turned up many times. V and J are TRBV24-1 and TRBJ2-5, with D tentatively TRBD1 or TRBD2 (7 bases each). Trimming pared 4 bases from V and 4 bases from J, leaving 15 bases between. There are 15 residues in the CDR3. From germline, CDR1 is KGHDR and CDR2 SFDVKD. This CDR3 is CATSEFRGGGETQYF. The CDR3 DNA is TGTGCCACCAGTGAATTCAGGGGGGGGGGAGAGACCCAGTACTTC.